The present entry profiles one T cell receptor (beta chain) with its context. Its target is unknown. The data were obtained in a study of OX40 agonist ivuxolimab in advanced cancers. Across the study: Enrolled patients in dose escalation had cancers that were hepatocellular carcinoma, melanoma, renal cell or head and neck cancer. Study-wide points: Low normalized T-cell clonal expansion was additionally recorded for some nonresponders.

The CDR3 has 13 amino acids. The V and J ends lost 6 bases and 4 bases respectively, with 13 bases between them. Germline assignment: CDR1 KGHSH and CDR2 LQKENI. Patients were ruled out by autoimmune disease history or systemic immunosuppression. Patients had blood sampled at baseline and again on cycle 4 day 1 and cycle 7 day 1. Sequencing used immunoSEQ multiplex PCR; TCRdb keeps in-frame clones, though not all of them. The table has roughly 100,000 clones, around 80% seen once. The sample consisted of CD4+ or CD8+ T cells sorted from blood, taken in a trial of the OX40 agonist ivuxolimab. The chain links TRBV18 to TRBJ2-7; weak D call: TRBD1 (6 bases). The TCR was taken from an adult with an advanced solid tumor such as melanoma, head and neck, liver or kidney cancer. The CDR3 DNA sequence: TGTGCCAGCTCCTTCGAACAGGGATACGAGCAGTACGTC. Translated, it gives CASSFEQGYEQYV.